This T cell receptor (beta chain) came from a study of blood T cell repertoires in COVID-19. Study-level background: The origin of the acute and convalescent COVID-19 samples was the United States, Italy and Spain. Sources were T cells, B-cell-depleted T cells, or PBMCs; the material itself was cDNA or gDNA.

This clone was detected once. V dropped 2 bases and J dropped 14; count of bases not matched to a gene: 7. Germline V gene sequence: CDR1 SGHNT, CDR2 YYREEE (reference sequence). The CDR3 loop spans 12 amino acids. Source study methods: Amplification with reference gene primers provided the estimates of nucleated cell counts. Repertoires were generated with immunoSEQ multiplex PCR, while TCRdb's copy carries only in-frame clones and drops some. V and J calls and clone size are as listed in that table; D and trimming were resolved from the DNA. The data contain 200,000 to 250,000 clones, 70% to 90% of them singletons.

The sequence came from a woman in her thirties or forties who had recovered from COVID-19. Sequences were obtained from peripheral blood. This sequence joins TRBV5-4 and TRBJ2-1; 7 bases fit TRBD2. The CDR3 region is CASSFPREAEFF. Here the CDR3 DNA reads TGTGCCAGCAGCTTTCCTCGGGAGGCGGAGTTCTTC. The full variable domain, with the rest looked up from reference TRBV5-4 and TRBJ2-1, is ETGVTQSPTHLIKTRGQQVTLRCSSQSGHNTVSWYQQALGQGPQFIFQYYREEENGRGNFPPRFSGLQFPNYSSELNVNALELDDSALYLCASSFPREAEFFGPGTRLTVL.